This T cell receptor beta chain was obtained from a study of T cell repertoires in cytomegalovirus infection (dated by TCRdb to the late 2010s). For the study in its entirety: Donor HLA type was relevant to the analysis, because carriage of CMV infection together with the matching HLA type was indicated by public TCR beta signatures. The research as a whole found: Cumulative frequency of public TCR beta family members discriminated carriers of CMV infection plus the relevant HLA type in this cohort and an independent 352-donor cohort. The ex vivo response was dominated by HLA-C-restricted CMV-specific TCR beta clonotypes, which also provided the single most frequent clonotype in two of eight donors.

In this sample, this clonotype turned up many times. No antigen is known for it. There are no base qualities to consult, and no much larger clone falls within one base. The CDR3, cysteine through phenylalanine, is 15 amino acids long. Only the CDR3 portion is preserved as DNA: 45 bases, with reading frame beginning at the first base. Trimming costs V 2 bases and J 4 bases, and their ends lie 13 bases apart. CDR1 LGHNT and CDR2 FRNRAP were looked up in the germline V gene. Sequenced on an Illumina HiSeq 1500. TCRdb applied fastp at Q25 and MiXCR to the public reads, then kept only in-frame beta chains. Entries are consolidated by CDR3 protein sequence, retaining the most common genes and DNA. This sample lists approximately 550,000 distinct CDR3 sequences; 15% to 20% were detected once. The top ten constitute more than 20% of the sample.

The chain couples TRBV12-5 to TRBJ2-3; TRBD2 might be the D gene, on 5 matching bases. Sequenced material: CD8+ T cells from PBMCs. The sequence came from a human donor in good health (CMV status not recorded). Some clones in this sample may be carry-over from other donors' samples. The CDR3: CASGLSSSLPDTQYF. The DNA sequence is given as TGTGCTAGTGGTTTGTCTTCTAGCTTACCAGATACGCAGTATTTT.